This T cell receptor (delta chain) was recovered during a study of gamma-delta T cells after stem cell transplantation (dated by TCRdb to 2016 to 2017). Based on the germline V gene, the CDR1 and CDR2 sequences are GEAIGNYY and EKD. V sheds 0 bases and J sheds 0 bases, leaving 19 bases between their ends. From its cysteine to its phenylalanine, the CDR3 spans 18 amino acids. Just CDR3 DNA is preserved here, 54 bases in frame from base 1. Receptors were amplified or captured by RT-PCR. The sequencing machine was an Illumina MiSeq. In TCRdb, clones were called once more from the public reads by CATT, and rows of identical DNA were later combined. Counted in this sample were some 1,600 delta-chain clones; roughly a fifth of them appeared once. The top ten clones comprise roughly 41% of the sample. Relative to its sample, this clone is medium-sized (0.01 to 0.1%). Its antigen is not yet known. Base qualities are not provided; no much larger clone lies one nucleotide away.

The clonotype originates from a human donor. It is not recorded whose cells these are; they may come from a transplant donor. Sequenced: gamma-delta T cells. The chain uses TRDV2 and TRDJ1; the best D guess is TRDD3, with 5 bases matching. Here the CDR3 is given as CACDTLARGPENTDKLIF. Read as DNA, the sequence is TGTGCCTGTGACACCCTAGCCAGGGGACCCGAAAACACCGATAAACTCATCTTT.